The 8 T cell receptor beta chains below all came from one sample that was sequenced in a study of T cells after yellow fever vaccination. Via MiXCR, TCRdb re-called the 5' RACE reads, giving one row per CDR3 protein. Among just under 600,000 distinct CDR3 sequences, around an eighth were seen once, and the ten largest hold over 13%. Sequenced material: PBMCs, taken on the day of the yellow fever booster vaccination. The receptors here all came from a young man who received the YFV17D yellow fever vaccine.

The genes are TRBV29-1 and TRBJ2-3, with D tentatively TRBD2 (6 bases). This CDR3 has 15 residues. From germline, CDR1 is SQVTM and CDR2 ANQGSEA. Trimming shortened V by 0 bases and J by 2 bases, and 12 bases separated the two germline ends. The CDR3, as DNA: TGCAGCGTTGAAGATCTGGCGGGGAACACAGATACGCAGTATTTT. The encoded protein is CSVEDLAGNTDTQYF.

This chain joins TRBV7-2 and TRBJ1-5; D is uncertain. Trimming took 6 bases from V and 0 from J, leaving 15 bases between them. This CDR3 spans 16 amino acids. CDR1 is SGHTA and CDR2 is FQGNSA in the germline V gene. The CDR3 loop is CASSPDVGLSNQPQHF. The CDR3 nucleotides are TGTGCCAGCAGTCCGGACGTAGGCCTTAGCAATCAGCCCCAGCATTTT.

This clonotype was recorded many times. The chain joins TRBV6-2 or TRBV6-3 to TRBJ2-1; D perhaps matches TRBD1 (6 bases). CDR1 is MNHEY, CDR2 SVGEGT, per germline. V lost 4 bases, J lost 7 bases, and 14 bases lay in between. This CDR3 is built from 14 residues. This CDR3 is CASSWTAQGNEQFF. In nucleotides, the CDR3 is TGTGCCAGCAGTTGGACAGCTCAAGGGAATGAGCAGTTCTTC.

This clonotype showed up just a few times. The rearrangement links TRBV29-1 to TRBJ1-1; D is unresolved. The V gene lost 3 bases and the J gene lost 1 base, with 3 bases spanning the gap. This CDR3 has 11 residues. The germline gives CDR1 SQVTM, CDR2 ANQGSEA. The CDR3 DNA reads as TGCAGCGTTGATGGGAACACTGAAGCTTTCTTT. The encoded protein is CSVDGNTEAFF.

In this sample, this clonotype turned up a few times. The chain is built from TRBV12-3 or TRBV12-4 and TRBJ2-2; D is unclear. CDR3 length equals 14 residues. Trimming pared 5 bases from V and 10 bases from J, leaving 17 bases between. The CDR3 spells CASSPRAAAEELFF. For the CDR3, the DNA is TGTGCCAGCAGTCCAAGGGCCGCAGCCGAGGAGCTGTTTTTT.

J is TRBJ1-4 and V is TRBV13, with a tentative D call TRBD1 (6 bases). The CDR3 totals 16 residues. The V gene lost 1 base and the J gene lost 7 bases, with 16 bases spanning the gap. Germline CDR1 reads PRHDT; CDR2 reads FYEKMQ (reference sequence). The CDR3 DNA sequence: TGTGCCAGCAGCTTAGTATCGTCAGGGGTCCGTGAAAAACTGTTTTTT. Translated, it gives CASSLVSSGVREKLFF.

The genes are TRBV30 and TRBJ1-4, with a possible D match to TRBD1 (5 bases). In germline, CDR1 is GTSNPN, CDR2 SVGIG (reference sequence). The V end lost 5 bases, the J end lost 13 bases, and 20 bases lay between the germline ends. The CDR3 covers 13 residues. In DNA form, the CDR3 reads TGTGCCTGGTCCGGGACGAGGGGTTTAGGACTGTTTTTT. Amino acid sequence: CAWSGTRGLGLFF.

The chain employs TRBV25-1 and TRBJ1-4, with a weak D call TRBD1 (6 bases). The CDR3 spans 14 residues. Between the trimmed V and J ends, which lost 4 bases and 7 bases, there was a span of 13 bases. CDR1 is MGHDK, CDR2 SYGVNS, per germline. The CDR3: CASSGTGKGEKLFF. Written as DNA, the CDR3 is TGTGCCAGCAGTGGAACAGGGAAAGGTGAAAAACTGTTTTTT.